This T cell receptor beta chain is from a study of blood T cell repertoires in COVID-19. This clone is a singleton in its sample. Sequenced by immunoSEQ multiplex PCR; TCRdb stores in-frame clones only, minus some. The repertoire includes just over 40,000 clones, about four fifths of them detected once, and 2.6% sits in the top ten. Germline V lookup: CDR1 SGHRS, CDR2 YFSETQ. CDR3 length: 15 residues. The junction had 8 bases not matched to a gene; V was cut back by 3 bases and J by 6 bases. Specimen: peripheral blood. The receptor was derived from a woman aged 60-75 years with acute or convalescent COVID-19. The chain recombines TRBV5-1 with TRBJ2-7, with TRBD2 identical over 11 bases. CDR3 region: CASSWGTSGTSEQYF. Here the CDR3 DNA reads TGCGCCAGCAGCTGGGGGACTAGCGGAACTTCCGAGCAGTACTTC.